This T cell receptor beta chain was captured in a study of T cell responses to AZD1222 COVID-19 vaccine (dated by TCRdb to the early 2020s). Describing the broader study: TCR sequencing was performed for 233 trial participants, of whom 200 to 210 were given two doses of AZD1222 and 26 were given two doses of MenACWY control vaccine. Enrollment into the trials was organized by age into subgroups of 18-55, 56-69 and 70-plus years, and those subgroups contained approximately 150, 30 and 60 TCR-sequenced participants, respectively. Overall results and qualifications from the work: The vaccine-associated CD4 TCRs covered the entire spike protein, and the dominant responses fell in regions 160-218 and 743-854. Participants were mostly white British and included more females than males, and it was suggested by the authors that clonal diversity may have been underestimated. After two AZD1222 doses, both the breadth and the depth of spike-specific TCRs were significantly higher than at day 0 and than in MenACWY recipients. Because no samples from the day 14 peak response were available, repertoires could be characterized only after the peak T cell response. In the small 56-69-year group, the increase in depth fell short of significance, most likely because of low power. Nearly half of unique spike-specific TCRs reportedly recognized epitopes outside regions mutated in the B.1.351 and B.1.1.7 variants. Conclusions about previously exposed vaccinees are limited because only a handful of AZD1222 recipients were SARS-CoV-2 seropositive at baseline.

Explained via the paper, the time point label denotes: about 28 days (+/-7) after the second vaccine dose. Because spike-specific TCR depth and breadth did not differ between the two schedules, AZD1222 recipients who got a second dose at roughly 4 weeks were pooled with those who got a second dose at roughly 12 weeks. The vaccinee samples were drawn from two UK trials, COV001 and COV002, one of which was a single-blind randomized controlled phase 2/3 trial testing AZD1222 (ChAdOx1 nCoV-19) in healthy adults. For TCRbeta chain sequencing, PBMC samples from trial participants were taken at day 0 and at day 28 after the second dose. The CDR3 regions of human TCRbeta chains were analyzed by immunosequencing. The source study handled its data this way. Repertoire TCRs were checked for matches against a reference library of SARS-CoV-2-specific TCRs that had been generated using the MIRA antigen-specificity platform. Breadth was defined as the fraction of unique TCRs that were SARS-CoV-2-associated, and depth was defined as the fraction of total T cells that were SARS-CoV-2-associated. Using the MIRA data, each spike-specific TCR was assigned both to the spike region to which the TCR was reactive and to a CD4 or CD8 class. Log10-transformed breadth and depth values were compared by one-way ANOVA with Sidak's multiple comparisons tests. TCRdb took this table from immuneACCESS and kept in-frame rearrangements with V and J called. Such tables lack part of the clones; where checked against another copy, unresolved V genes explain under half of the gap, and the rest is unexplained. V and J calls and clone size are as listed in that table; D and trimming were resolved from the DNA. This sample has roughly 150,000 clones in its table, and around nine tenths of those were observed once. The ten most abundant clones make up 0.85% to 1.1% of the sample.

The CDR3 sequence holds 16 residues, the cysteine and phenylalanine included. CDR3 DNA is the only sequence kept; it has 48 bases, read in frame from the first base. The germline V gene encodes CDR1 SEHNR and CDR2 FQNEAQ (reference sequence). The V and J ends are trimmed by 4 bases and 7 bases, leaving 22 bases between them. A word on this clone: Its recognized antigen is unknown. Base qualities are missing; no much larger clone stands one base away.

The V and J segments used are TRBV7-9 and TRBJ1-2, with the D gene uncertain. Sequencing used peripheral blood, obtained 28 days after the second AZD1222 dose. The TCR sequence derives from an adult who received the AZD1222 COVID-19 vaccine. Here is the DNA: TGTGCCAGCAGCTCCAACACCTTCGGTGATGTAAGTGGCTACACCTTC. This encodes CASSSNTFGDVSGYTF.